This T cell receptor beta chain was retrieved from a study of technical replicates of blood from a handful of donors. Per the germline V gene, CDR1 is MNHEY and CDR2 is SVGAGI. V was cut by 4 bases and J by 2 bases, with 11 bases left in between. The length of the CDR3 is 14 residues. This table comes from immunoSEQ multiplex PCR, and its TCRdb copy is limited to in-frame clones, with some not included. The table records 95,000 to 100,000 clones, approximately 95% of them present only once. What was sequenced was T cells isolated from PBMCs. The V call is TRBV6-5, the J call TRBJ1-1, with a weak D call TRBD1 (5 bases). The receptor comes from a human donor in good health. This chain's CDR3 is CASSWGETNTEAFF. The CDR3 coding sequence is TGTGCCAGCAGTTGGGGGGAGACAAACACTGAAGCTTTCTTT.